This T cell receptor beta chain was sequenced for a study of control samples from healthy donors and cancer patients. Per germline, CDR1 SEHNR and CDR2 FQNEAQ (reference sequence). The CDR3 loop spans 15 amino acids. Deletions cut 4 bases from V and 1 base from J, with 10 bases between. Profiling relied on immunoSEQ multiplex PCR, and the TCRdb table lists in-frame clones only, not all of them. The data show fewer than 200,000 clones, approximately 90% seen once. The chain recombines TRBV7-9 with TRBJ2-2; D possibly corresponds to TRBD1 (6 bases). The receptor's source is a man aged 30 to 45 in good health. Material for sequencing was blood. In DNA, the CDR3 is TGTGCCAGCAGCTCTGACAGGAGGAACACCGGGGAGCTGTTTTTT. The encoded protein is CASSSDRRNTGELFF.